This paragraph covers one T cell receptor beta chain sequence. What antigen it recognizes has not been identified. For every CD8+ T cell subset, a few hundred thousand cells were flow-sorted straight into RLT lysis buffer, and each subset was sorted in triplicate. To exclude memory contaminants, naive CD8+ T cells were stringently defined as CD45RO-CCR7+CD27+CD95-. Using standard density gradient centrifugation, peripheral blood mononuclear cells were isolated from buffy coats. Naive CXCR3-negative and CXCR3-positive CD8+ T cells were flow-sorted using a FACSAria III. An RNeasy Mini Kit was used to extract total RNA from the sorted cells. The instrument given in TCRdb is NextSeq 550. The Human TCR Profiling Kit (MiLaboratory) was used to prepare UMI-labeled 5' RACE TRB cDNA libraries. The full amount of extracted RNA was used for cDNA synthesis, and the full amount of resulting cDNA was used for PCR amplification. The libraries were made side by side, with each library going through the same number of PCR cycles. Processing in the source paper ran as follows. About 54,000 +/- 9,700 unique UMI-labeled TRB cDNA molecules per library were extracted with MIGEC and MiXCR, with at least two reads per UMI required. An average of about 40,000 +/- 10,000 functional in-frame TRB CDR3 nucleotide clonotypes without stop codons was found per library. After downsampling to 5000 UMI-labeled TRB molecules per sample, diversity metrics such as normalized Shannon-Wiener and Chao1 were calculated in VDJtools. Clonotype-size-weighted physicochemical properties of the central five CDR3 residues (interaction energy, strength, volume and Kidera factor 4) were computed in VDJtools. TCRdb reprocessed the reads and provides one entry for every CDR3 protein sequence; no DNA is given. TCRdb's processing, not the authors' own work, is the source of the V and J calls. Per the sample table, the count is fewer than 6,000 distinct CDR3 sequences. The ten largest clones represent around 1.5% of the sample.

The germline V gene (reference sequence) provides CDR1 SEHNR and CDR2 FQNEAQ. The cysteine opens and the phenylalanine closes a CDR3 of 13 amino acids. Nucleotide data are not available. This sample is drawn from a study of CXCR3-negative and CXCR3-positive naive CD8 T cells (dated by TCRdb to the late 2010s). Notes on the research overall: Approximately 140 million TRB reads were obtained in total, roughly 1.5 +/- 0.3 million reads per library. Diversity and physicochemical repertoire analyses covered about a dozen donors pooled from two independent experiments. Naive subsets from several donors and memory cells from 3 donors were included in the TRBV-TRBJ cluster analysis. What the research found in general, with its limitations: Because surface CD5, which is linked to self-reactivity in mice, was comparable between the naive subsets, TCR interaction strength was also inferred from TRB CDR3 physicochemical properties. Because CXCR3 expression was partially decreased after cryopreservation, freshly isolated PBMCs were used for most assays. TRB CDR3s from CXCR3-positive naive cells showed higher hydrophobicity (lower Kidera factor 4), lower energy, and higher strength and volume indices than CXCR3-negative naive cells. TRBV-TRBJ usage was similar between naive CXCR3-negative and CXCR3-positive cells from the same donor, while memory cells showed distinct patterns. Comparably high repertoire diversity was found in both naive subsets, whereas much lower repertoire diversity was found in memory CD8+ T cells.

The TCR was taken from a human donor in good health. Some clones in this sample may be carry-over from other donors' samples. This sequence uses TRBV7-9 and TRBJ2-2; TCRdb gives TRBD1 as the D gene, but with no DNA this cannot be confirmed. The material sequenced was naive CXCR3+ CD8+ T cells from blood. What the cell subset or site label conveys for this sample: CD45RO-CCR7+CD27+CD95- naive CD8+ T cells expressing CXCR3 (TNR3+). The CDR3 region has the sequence CASSSGGPGELFF.